This T cell receptor beta chain was profiled in a study of T cells in tuberculosis. Tuberculin skin test and IGRA determined adolescents' latent tuberculosis status at entry. Each donor contributed about 100,000 T cells on average, unsorted. Germline V gene lookup returns CDR1 LNHDA and CDR2 SQIVND (reference sequence). J lost 5 bases, V lost 3 bases, and 9 bases had no gene match. The CDR3 extends over 18 amino acids. Overall study findings and caveats: GMM-specific TCRs were nearer to active tuberculosis alpha repertoires, suggesting expansion. The TCR-beta difference was not significant; alpha differences partly reflected length.

Concerning this clone itself: Its antigen is undetermined.

Here immunoSEQ multiplex PCR was the method, and the copy in TCRdb shows in-frame clones only, minus some. The sample has 25,000 to 35,000 clones, 95% seen once; the top ten hold 2.4%. The sample consisted of PBMCs. The rearrangement links TRBV19 to TRBJ2-1; TRBD2 aligns across 14 bases. The receptor was isolated from a donor aged 10-29 years with latent tuberculosis or without tuberculosis infection. As DNA, the CDR3 is TGTGCCAGTAGTATTTTGGGACTAGCGGGGGAAAAGGACAATGAGCAGTTCTTC. Protein: CASSILGLAGEKDNEQFF.